This entry features one TCR beta chain sequence. Its antigen is still unknown. This table comes from immunoSEQ multiplex PCR, and its TCRdb copy is limited to in-frame clones, with some not included. The sample lists more than 20,000 clones; 76% were seen once. The data originate from a study of CD4 T cells in relation to SARS-CoV-2 and coronaviruses. Germline V gene data show CDR1 as LGHDT and CDR2 as YNNKEL (reference sequence). The V end was cut by 5 bases, the J end by 5 bases, with 6 bases between. CDR3 length: 11 residues. The unexposed donors gave CD4+ T cells in about 2010-2019, prior to COVID-19. After nine to ten days of culture, CD4+ T cells were isolated. Half the medium was replaced with IL-2 medium on days 3 and 7.

The chain carries TRBV3-1 (or the pseudogene TRBV3-2) and TRBJ2-5; D is undetermined. The material sequenced was CD4+ T cells from PBMCs, cultured in vitro. This receptor was taken from a human donor in good health. CDR3 sequence (DNA): TGTGCCAGCAGCTTCTCTGAGACCCAGTACTTC. Protein product: CASSFSETQYF.